These 30 T cell receptor beta chains were sequenced from one sample in a study of identical twins. TCRdb reprocessed the 5' RACE reads via MiXCR and lists one record per CDR3 protein. The table shows approximately 700,000 distinct CDR3 sequences, with 6% to 6.5% occurring only once. Material for sequencing was naive T cells sorted from blood. The receptors here all came from a man aged 18-30 years in good health.

This clonotype was counted between two and nine times. The rearrangement joins TRBV6-2 or TRBV6-3 to TRBJ2-1, with D possibly TRBD2 on 6 matching bases. V lost 3 bases and J 2 bases, leaving 14 bases between the germline ends. Germline-derived CDR1 and CDR2 are MNHEY and SVGEGT. CDR3 length: 16 amino acids. The CDR3 here is CASSYKAGRTYNEQFF. CDR3 sequence (DNA): TGTGCCAGCAGTTATAAGGCCGGGAGAACCTACAATGAGCAGTTCTTC.

This clonotype was counted many times. The CDR3 nucleotides read TGTGCCAGCAGCTTACGACAGCTCGGAGAAAAACTGTTTTTT. This sequence encodes CASSLRQLGEKLFF. The chain has TRBV5-6 and TRBJ1-4, with D possibly being TRBD1 (5 bases). The V gene lost 2 bases and the J gene lost 8 bases, with 13 bases spanning the gap. The germline V gene encodes CDR1 SGHDT and CDR2 YYEEEE. The CDR3 contains 14 residues.

This chain uses TRBV7-8 with TRBJ1-2; no reliable D call. Trimming stripped 8 bases from V and 7 bases from J, with 23 bases between. In germline, CDR1 is SGHVS, CDR2 FQNEAQ. This CDR3 is 15 amino acids long. For the CDR3, the DNA is TGTGCCAGCCGACACCCAGACCCGTCCTCGTCTGGCTACACCTTC. Translated: CASRHPDPSSSGYTF.

This clonotype was seen many times. V usage is TRBV21-1 and J usage is TRBJ2-7; the D segment call TRBD2 is taken from the table without a DNA check. TRBV21-1 is marked as a pseudogene. The CDR3 contains 18 residues. This chain's CDR3 is CASSKDAARGLAGQEQYV. DNA of the CDR3: TGTGCCAGCAGCAAAGATGCGGCACGTGGACTAGCGGGACAGGAGCAGTACGTC.

This clonotype was found many times. CDR3 amino acids: CSARATSGAGNEQFF. Written as DNA, the CDR3 is TGCAGTGCACGGGCCACCTCGGGCGCGGGGAATGAGCAGTTCTTC. The genes are TRBV20-1 and TRBJ2-1; D might be TRBD2 (6 bases). CDR1 is DFQATT and CDR2 is SNEGSKA in the germline V gene (reference sequence). This CDR3 has 15 amino acids. The V end was cut by 6 bases, the J end by 7 bases, with 22 bases between.

The sample holds a few counts of this clonotype. The J gene is TRBJ2-1, the V gene TRBV30; TRBD2 agrees at 8 bases. This CDR3 is 13 amino acids long. Per the germline V gene, CDR1 is GTSNPN and CDR2 is SVGIG (reference sequence). V lost 7 bases and J lost 9; bases outside the gene matches: 11. CDR3 loop: CASASGRITEQFF. The CDR3 DNA reads as TGTGCCTCCGCCAGCGGGAGAATAACTGAGCAGTTCTTC. The variable domain in full, with the rest retrieved from reference TRBV30 and TRBJ2-1, is SQTIHQWPATLVQPVGSPLSLECTVEGTSNPNLYWYRQAAGRGLQLLFYSVGIGQISSEVPQNLSASRPQDRQFILSSKKLLLSDSGFYLCASASGRITEQFFGPGTRLTVL.

This clonotype was counted many times. The chain uses TRBV6-1 and TRBJ1-4; D uncertain. This CDR3 has 14 amino acids. The V and J ends lost 5 bases and 8 bases respectively, with 15 bases between them. CDR1 is MNHNS, CDR2 SASEGT, per germline. Written as DNA, the CDR3 is TGTGCCAGCAGTCCCTTGAGGGTGGGCGAAAAACTGTTTTTT. Its translation: CASSPLRVGEKLFF.

This clonotype was counted ten times or more. The chain joins TRBV12-3 or TRBV12-4 to TRBJ2-5; tentatively, D is TRBD1 or TRBD2 (5 bases each). The CDR3 loop spans 14 amino acids. Between the trimmed V and J ends, which lost 6 bases and 0 bases, there was a span of 11 bases. The CDR3 DNA reads as TGTGCCAGCAGCCGGGGCACCCACCAAGAGACCCAGTACTTC. Amino acid sequence: CASSRGTHQETQYF.

This clonotype was found many times. The chain combines TRBV20-1 with TRBJ2-3; D tentatively fits TRBD1 or TRBD2 (5 bases each). The V end was cut by 1 base, the J end by 5 bases, with 19 bases between. The CDR3 is 16 amino acids. Germline loops: CDR1 DFQATT, CDR2 SNEGSKA (reference sequence). The chain's CDR3 is CSARGVGTLRVDTQYF. In nucleotides, the CDR3 is TGCAGTGCTAGAGGGGTGGGGACCTTGCGGGTAGATACGCAGTATTTT.

This clonotype appeared a few times. The chain uses TRBV2 and TRBJ1-2; the D gene is possibly TRBD1 (5 bases). In germline, CDR1 is SNHLY, CDR2 FYNNEI. CDR3 length: 13 residues. V lost 7 bases, J lost 3 bases, and 12 bases lay in between. The CDR3 region has the DNA TGTGCCAGCATGTACGGGACTGACTATGGCTACACCTTC. It encodes CASMYGTDYGYTF.

This clonotype was observed many times. The chain joins TRBV27 to TRBJ2-1; 9 positions agree with TRBD1. Trimming cost V 2 bases and J 4 bases; bases outside gene matches: 6. Germline lookup yields CDR1 MNHEY and CDR2 SMNVEV (reference sequence). The CDR3 contains 16 residues. CDR3 coding DNA: TGTGCCAGCAGTTTAACGGGACAGGGCCCTTACAATGAGCAGTTCTTC. Translation gives CASSLTGQGPYNEQFF.

V and J are TRBV9 and TRBJ2-3; no firm D call. V was trimmed by 2 bases and J by 6 bases, leaving 10 bases between them. Germline V gene lookup returns CDR1 SGDLS and CDR2 YYNGEE. The CDR3 length is 13 residues. CDR3 in DNA: TGTGCCAGCAGCGTCAAGGGTACGGATACGCAGTATTTT. Its translation is CASSVKGTDTQYF.

This clonotype was seen ten or more times. The rearrangement uses TRBV11-2 and TRBJ2-1; D might be TRBD1 (6 bases). The V gene's germline CDR1 is SGHAT and CDR2 FQNNGV. The CDR3 has 16 residues. V lost 2 bases, J lost 4 bases, and 15 bases lay in between. The CDR3 DNA reads TGTGCCAGCAGCTTACAAGCGCGCAGGGGATACAATGAGCAGTTCTTC. It is translated as CASSLQARRGYNEQFF.

This clonotype was recorded many times. The chain has TRBV28 and TRBJ1-6, with TRBD1 matching over 9 bases. Trimming at V came to 8 bases and at J to 8 bases, leaving 10 bases not matched to a gene. In germline, CDR1 is MDHEN, CDR2 SYDVKM. The CDR3 is made up of 15 amino acids. In DNA form, the CDR3 reads TGTGCCAGCGGCTCCGTAGGACAGGGGCATTCACCCCTCCACTTT. This codes for CASGSVGQGHSPLHF.

This clonotype was seen a few times. J is TRBJ2-7 and V is TRBV12-3 or TRBV12-4; TRBD1 agrees at 9 bases. This CDR3 spans 16 amino acids. Unmatched junction bases numbered 6, after V lost 0 bases and J lost 3 bases. CDR3 DNA sequence: TGTGCCAGCAGTTTAGCAATGGGACAGGGCAGCTACGAGCAGTACTTC. Translation gives CASSLAMGQGSYEQYF.

The J gene is TRBJ2-3, the V gene TRBV18, with a tentative D call TRBD2 (5 bases). Germline V gene lookup returns CDR1 KGHSH and CDR2 LQKENI. The CDR3 has 16 residues. The V gene lost 2 bases and the J gene lost 1 base, with 13 bases spanning the gap. The CDR3 sequence: CASSPYLQRRTDTQYF. In DNA, the CDR3 is TGTGCCAGCTCACCATACCTCCAGCGGCGCACAGATACGCAGTATTTT.

This clonotype showed up many times. The genes are TRBV7-2 and TRBJ2-2; no reliable D call. V shed 6 bases and J shed 2 bases, with 10 bases lying between them. The CDR3 runs 14 residues. From germline, CDR1 is SGHTA and CDR2 FQGNSA. CDR3 sequence reads: CASSLSGNTGELFF. Here the CDR3 DNA reads TGTGCCAGCAGTTTATCGGGCAACACCGGGGAGCTGTTTTTT.

This clonotype was seen many times. This chain connects TRBV6-5 to TRBJ2-1, with D unresolved. The CDR3 has 12 amino acids. Trimming took off 6 bases at V and 0 bases at J, with 3 bases between the two ends. Per germline, CDR1 MNHEY and CDR2 SVGAGI. CDR3 DNA: TGTGCCAGCAGCAACTCCTACAATGAGCAGTTCTTC. This codes for CASSNSYNEQFF.

This clonotype was observed at least ten times. The chain links TRBV6-5 to TRBJ1-4, with 8 bases lining up with TRBD1. Looked up from germline, CDR1 is MNHEY and CDR2 is SVGAGI. This CDR3 is 17 amino acids long. After removal of 2 bases from V and 1 base from J, the junction contained 6 bases not matched to a gene. CDR3 protein: CASSYAPGTGTNEKLFF. As DNA, the CDR3 is TGTGCCAGCAGTTACGCGCCCGGGACAGGAACTAATGAAAAACTGTTTTTT.

This clonotype was seen repeatedly, ten times or more. The chain uses TRBV20-1 and TRBJ1-3; D not certain. V lost 6 bases and J 5 bases, leaving 14 bases between the germline ends. Per the germline V gene, CDR1 is DFQATT and CDR2 is SNEGSKA (reference sequence). The CDR3 extends over 13 amino acids. CDR3 bases: TGCAGTGCAGGCGGGAGGAGGCGAAACACCATATATTTT. Amino acids: CSAGGRRRNTIYF.

The table lists this clonotype with many counts. V and J are TRBV27 and TRBJ2-2, with a weak D call TRBD2 (5 bases). Trimming took 5 bases from V and 3 from J, leaving 19 bases between them. Germline V gives CDR1 MNHEY, CDR2 SMNVEV (reference sequence). The CDR3 consists of 17 residues. CDR3 residues: CASSLRGAAGHTGELFF. In DNA, the CDR3 is TGTGCCAGCAGTCTACGGGGTGCAGCCGGGCACACCGGGGAGCTGTTTTTT.

This rearrangement joins TRBV24-1 to TRBJ2-1; D remains ambiguous. V gave up 5 bases and J gave up 9 bases, with 7 bases separating them. Germline V gives CDR1 KGHDR, CDR2 SFDVKD. The CDR3 sequence is 11 residues long. CDR3: CATSGTGEQFF. For the CDR3, the DNA is TGTGCCACCAGTGGAACCGGTGAGCAGTTCTTC.

The chain combines TRBV11-2 with TRBJ2-1; TRBD2 agrees at 7 bases. CDR1 is SGHAT and CDR2 is FQNNGV in the germline V gene. The CDR3 has 14 amino acids. J was trimmed by 10 bases and V by 0 bases; bases with no gene match: 6. In DNA form, the CDR3 reads TGTGCCAGCAGCTTAGAATCGGGGCGGGGGGAGCAGTTCTTC. As protein: CASSLESGRGEQFF.

The rearrangement joins TRBV10-3 to TRBJ1-6, with a weak D call TRBD1 (5 bases). This CDR3 is built from 15 residues. The V gene lost 4 bases and the J gene lost 10 bases, with 17 bases spanning the gap. Germline-derived CDR1 and CDR2 are ENHRY and SYGVKD. The CDR3 region has the DNA TGTGCCATCAGTGTCGATGCGGGGAGGGGATCACCCCTCCACTTT. Translated: CAISVDAGRGSPLHF.

This clonotype was counted at least ten times. J is TRBJ2-5 and V is TRBV7-2, with D perhaps matching TRBD2 (6 bases). The germline V gene has CDR1 SGHTA and CDR2 FQGNSA. The CDR3 totals 15 residues. V dropped 1 base and J dropped 6 bases, with 15 bases sitting between them. The CDR3 loop is CASSLEAGREKTQYF. The CDR3 region has the DNA TGTGCCAGCAGCTTAGAAGCTGGTCGGGAGAAGACCCAGTACTTC. Supplemented by reference TRBV7-2 and TRBJ2-5, the full variable domain reads GAGVSQSPSNKVTEKGKDVELRCDPISGHTALYWYRQSLGQGLEFLIYFQGNSAPDKSGLPSDRFSAERTGGSVSTLTIQRTQQEDSAVYLCASSLEAGREKTQYFGPGTRLLVL.

V usage is TRBV2 and J usage is TRBJ1-2; D is perhaps TRBD1 (6 bases). V lost 8 bases and J 5 bases, leaving 21 bases between the germline ends. CDR3 length: 15 residues. From germline, CDR1 is SNHLY and CDR2 FYNNEI. The CDR3 DNA reads as TGTGCCAGCTACACGGGGGGCGCGGTCCATTATGGCTACACCTTC. Translating gives CASYTGGAVHYGYTF.

This clonotype has at least ten counts. J is TRBJ2-5 and V is TRBV20-1; 13 positions match TRBD2. Germline lookup yields CDR1 DFQATT and CDR2 SNEGSKA (reference sequence). V lost 6 bases and J lost 4; bases outside the gene matches: 14. The CDR3 runs 17 residues. The CDR3 reads CSAKAGLAGAGRETQYF. The CDR3 coding sequence is TGCAGTGCCAAAGCTGGACTAGCGGGAGCGGGGCGAGAGACCCAGTACTTC.

A few counts support this clonotype. V and J are TRBV19 and TRBJ2-2; 7 nucleotides align to TRBD1. After removal of 5 bases from V and 5 bases from J, the junction contained 5 bases not matched to a gene. Looked up from germline, CDR1 is LNHDA and CDR2 is SQIVND (reference sequence). This CDR3 is built from 14 residues. The CDR3 region has the DNA TGTGCCAGTAGTCCAAAGACAGGGACCGGGGAGCTGTTTTTT. Translating it yields CASSPKTGTGELFF. Full variable domain (remainder filled in from reference TRBV19 and TRBJ2-2): DGGITQSPKYLFRKEGQNVTLSCEQNLNHDAMYWYRQDPGQGLRLIYYSQIVNDFQKGDIAEGYSVSREKKESFPLTVTSAQKNPTAFYLCASSPKTGTGELFFGEGSRLTVL.

This clonotype was picked up many times. The V call is TRBV10-3, the J call TRBJ2-1; 8 bases match TRBD1. Trimming cost V 6 bases and J 7 bases; bases outside gene matches: 5. Germline V gene lookup returns CDR1 ENHRY and CDR2 SYGVKD. This CDR3 region has 13 residues. CDR3 residues: CAISLGQANEQFF. CDR3 in DNA: TGTGCCATCAGCCTGGGACAGGCGAATGAGCAGTTCTTC.

This clonotype was observed a few times. The chain carries TRBV20-1 and TRBJ2-7; TRBD1 agrees at 8 bases. The CDR3 is made up of 15 amino acids. Germline CDR1 reads DFQATT; CDR2 reads SNEGSKA (reference sequence). V trimming: 4 bases; J trimming: 3 bases; junction bases outside the gene matches: 11. In DNA, the CDR3 is TGCAGTGCTAAAACCCCGACAGGGGCGGGCTACGAGCAGTACTTC. Protein product: CSAKTPTGAGYEQYF.